The 5 T cell receptor beta chains reported below all come from one sample, sequenced in a study of radiotherapy plus CTLA-4 blockade in lung cancer. Generated by immunoSEQ multiplex PCR, the TCRdb table keeps only in-frame clones and is missing some. The sample carries tens of thousands of clones, roughly 75% recorded once. The material was peripheral blood, obtained from a patient treated with radiotherapy plus ipilimumab. These receptors were obtained from a human donor with non-small cell lung cancer who had stable disease on radiotherapy plus ipilimumab.

The rearrangement uses TRBV7-8 and TRBJ2-1; D perhaps matches TRBD2 (6 bases). V dropped 4 bases and J dropped 8 bases, with 12 bases sitting between them. Germline values: CDR1 SGHVS, CDR2 FQNEAQ. The length of the CDR3 is 13 residues. In DNA form, the CDR3 reads TGTGCCAGCAGCTCTCCGCGGGGCTATGAGCAGTTCTTC. Protein sequence: CASSSPRGYEQFF.

Here the CDR3 DNA reads TGTGCCATCAGTGGTAGGGGCAATGAGCAGTTCTTC. It specifies CAISGRGNEQFF. The genes are TRBV10-3 and TRBJ2-1; D perhaps matches TRBD1 (5 bases). V lost 4 bases and J lost 6, with 7 bases in between. This CDR3 region has 12 residues. Germline V gene sequence: CDR1 ENHRY, CDR2 SYGVKD.

V and J are TRBV10-2 and TRBJ1-5; TRBD1 matches at 9 bases. This CDR3 has 15 amino acids. The junction had 6 bases not matched to a gene; V was cut back by 6 bases and J by 3 bases. Germline assignment: CDR1 WSHSY and CDR2 SAAADI. The CDR3 sequence is CASRPGQGDNQPQHF. In nucleotides, the CDR3 is TGCGCCAGCAGGCCGGGACAGGGAGACAATCAGCCCCAGCATTTT.

This clone has a single count. The junction and the germline gene differ at one end; a read error may be behind it. The V gene is TRBV11-1, the J gene TRBJ2-2; weak D call: TRBD2 (5 bases). The CDR3 sequence is 13 residues long. CDR1 is SGHAT and CDR2 is FQDESV in the germline V gene (reference sequence). The CDR3 coding sequence is TGTGCCAGCAGTTTTACTACCACCGGGGAGTTGTTTTTT. Translating gives CASSFTTTGELFF.

This clone was counted only a few times. The genes are TRBV6-5 and TRBJ1-1, with D possibly matching TRBD1 (5 bases). Trimming stripped 4 bases from V and 0 bases from J, with 12 bases between. Germline V gene lookup returns CDR1 MNHEY and CDR2 SVGAGI. The CDR3 has 15 amino acids. The CDR3 DNA reads as TGTGCCAGCAGTTCCCCCCAGGGCATGAACACTGAAGCTTTCTTT. Protein sequence: CASSSPQGMNTEAFF.